This TCR beta chain was sequenced during a study of a mutant IDH1 vaccine in newly diagnosed glioma. Study-wide context: Eight vaccine doses were administered to patients at weeks 1, 3, 5, 7, 11, 15, 19 and 23. Of treated patients, around 62% were men and approximately 40% women, averaging roughly 37 years.

Concerning this clone: Its antigen is still unknown.

Indicated time point: week 23, last vaccination. Each vaccine dose was 300 ug of mutant IDH1 20-mer peptide, with topical imiquimod. The CDR3 is 15 residues long. CDR1 is ENHRY, CDR2 SYGVKD, per germline. V dropped 3 bases and J dropped 5; count of bases not matched to a gene: 9. The method was immunoSEQ multiplex PCR; TCRdb's version includes in-frame clones alone and lacks a portion of them. The sample includes 35,000 to 55,000 clones, roughly 84% of them seen just once. Study-wide results and limits: Vaccine-induced immune responses occurred in 93.3% of patients.

The clonotype comes from a woman younger than 35 with glioma. Some clones in this sample may be carry-over from other donors' samples. The chain links TRBV10-3 to TRBJ2-7; TRBD1 agrees at 8 bases. The starting material was PBMCs, obtained from a glioma patient whose treatment included an IDH1 peptide vaccine. DNA for the CDR3: TGTGCCATCAGTGACTATTCCCCACAGGGGGACGAGCAGTACTTC. It is translated as CAISDYSPQGDEQYF.